One and the same sample provided the 26 T cell receptor beta chains below, sequenced in a study of identical twins (dated by TCRdb to 2016 to 2018). Libraries came from 5' RACE. Sequencing took place on an Illumina HiSeq 2000. TCRdb itself trimmed the public reads at Q25 with fastp, ran MiXCR and retained productive beta chains. Rows are unified per CDR3 protein, each entry keeping the most common DNA and genes. The sample yields 250,000 or so distinct CDR3 sequences; about 8% were counted once. 3% of the sample lies in the top ten. This sample was also put to use in a study of yellow fever vaccine responses in identical twins.

The sample was CD8+ T cells sorted from blood. The receptor set was obtained from a woman under 30 in good health.

This clonotype appeared a few times. The J gene is TRBJ2-7, the V gene TRBV7-2; tentatively, D is TRBD2 (6 bases). The germline CDR1 and CDR2 sequences are SGHTA and FQGNSA. Trimming shortened V by 2 bases and J by 6 bases, and 14 bases separated the two germline ends. The CDR3 contains 14 residues. The DNA of the CDR3 is TGTGCCAGCAGCTTAATAGAGGACTACGTCGAGCAGTACTTC. Its translation is CASSLIEDYVEQYF.

This clonotype is medium-sized within its sample. The chain uses TRBV10-3 and TRBJ2-1; D gene unclear. The CDR3 loop spans 14 amino acids. V lost 3 bases and J 10 bases, leaving 16 bases between the germline ends. Per the germline V gene, CDR1 is ENHRY and CDR2 is SYGVKD. The CDR3 here is CAISDGGDAREQFF. The CDR3 nucleotides are TGTGCCATCAGTGATGGTGGAGACGCGCGAGAGCAGTTCTTC.

This clonotype has a handful of counts. V usage is TRBV3-1 and J usage is TRBJ2-5, with D perhaps TRBD1 (6 bases). The V end lost 0 bases, the J end lost 2 bases, and 13 bases lay between the germline ends. CDR3 size: 16 residues. CDR1 is LGHDT and CDR2 is YNNKEL in the germline V gene (reference sequence). This CDR3 reads CASSQERGIPQETQYF. DNA of the CDR3: TGTGCCAGCAGCCAAGAGAGGGGGATTCCACAAGAGACCCAGTACTTC.

This clonotype was observed a few times. CDR3 in DNA: TGTGCCAGCAGCCAAGGTCCATGGCAGCAAGAGACCCAGTACTTC. Amino acids: CASSQGPWQQETQYF. The chain combines TRBV14 with TRBJ2-5; D is unresolved. The V end lost 1 base, the J end lost 2 bases, and 11 bases lay between the germline ends. The CDR3 runs 15 residues. Looked up from germline, CDR1 is SGHDN and CDR2 is FVKESK.

In this sample, this clonotype turned up many times. The rearrangement joins TRBV4-3 to TRBJ2-1, with 8 nucleotides matching TRBD2. Trimming removed 4 bases from V and 9 bases from J; junction bases left unmatched: 8. Per germline, CDR1 LGHNA and CDR2 YSLEER. There are 14 residues in the CDR3. The CDR3 region has the DNA TGCGCCAGCAGCCCTGAAGGACTAGCCAGTGAGCAGTTCTTC. Residues: CASSPEGLASEQFF.

Many counts were recorded for this clonotype. CDR3 in amino acids: CASSFSDGHQETQYF. CDR3 sequence (DNA): TGTGCCAGCAGCTTCTCGGACGGTCACCAAGAGACCCAGTACTTC. V is TRBV5-6 and J is TRBJ2-5; unclear D gene. From germline, CDR1 is SGHDT and CDR2 YYEEEE. The V gene lost 2 bases and the J gene lost 0 bases, with 11 bases spanning the gap. This CDR3 has 15 amino acids.

This clonotype showed up many times. The rearrangement joins TRBV7-8 to TRBJ2-5; no definite D call. The germline V and J ends were trimmed by 2 bases and 3 bases, with 7 bases remaining between them. CDR3 length: 13 residues. Germline V lookup: CDR1 SGHVS, CDR2 FQNEAQ. CDR3 nucleotide sequence: TGTGCCAGCAGCTTATTTCGAGAAGAGACCCAGTACTTC. Amino acid sequence: CASSLFREETQYF.

V is TRBV9 and J is TRBJ2-1; possible D gene TRBD2, 7 bases. The CDR3 extends over 15 amino acids. The V end lost 2 bases, the J end lost 6 bases, and 15 bases lay between the germline ends. Germline CDR1 is SGDLS and CDR2 is YYNGEE. The CDR3 nucleotides are TGTGCCAGCAGCGTCGGACAGTGGGAGGGCAATGAGCAGTTCTTC. Translating gives CASSVGQWEGNEQFF.

This clonotype was counted a single time. CDR3 residues: CASSPQGQGRSLEVKNIQYF. The CDR3, as DNA: TGCGCCAGCAGTCCCCAGGGACAGGGGAGGTCTTTAGAGGTCAAAAACATTCAGTACTTC. The chain joins TRBV23-1 to TRBJ2-4; 10 bases are a match to TRBD1. TRBV23-1 falls under the ORF class, with uncertain function. There are 20 residues in the CDR3. With V trimmed by 4 bases and J by 3 bases, 18 bases remained unmatched.

This clonotype was found a few times. The chain couples TRBV20-1 to TRBJ1-3, with D tentatively TRBD1 (6 bases). The CDR3 loop spans 15 amino acids. Per germline, CDR1 DFQATT and CDR2 SNEGSKA (reference sequence). Trimming took off 2 bases at V and 3 bases at J, with 14 bases between the two ends. CDR3 amino acids: CSARYAGGDGNTIYF. In DNA form, the CDR3 reads TGCAGTGCTAGATATGCGGGGGGCGATGGAAACACCATATATTTT.

The rearrangement joins TRBV15 to TRBJ2-7, with a weak D call TRBD2 (6 bases). CDR1 is LNHNV, CDR2 YYDKDF, per germline (reference sequence). Trimming cost V 8 bases and J 4 bases, with 12 bases left between them. The CDR3 runs to 12 residues. The CDR3 DNA sequence: TGTGCCACCCGGGGCGGGGCGTACGAGCAGTACTTC. It specifies CATRGGAYEQYF.

This clonotype came up many times. As DNA, the CDR3 is TGCAGCGTGGGTATCGAGCAGTTCTTC. This sequence encodes CSVGIEQFF. The V and J genes are TRBV29-1 and TRBJ2-1, with D uncertain. CDR1 and CDR2 from the germline V gene are SQVTM and ANQGSEA. V was clipped by 6 bases and J by 10 bases, with 7 bases between them. This CDR3 spans 9 amino acids.

This clonotype has a count of ten or more. J is TRBJ2-3 and V is TRBV12-3 or TRBV12-4; a possible D gene is TRBD2 (5 bases). The ends were cut back, 5 bases at V and 0 bases at J, with 15 bases in the middle. The CDR3 length is 16 residues. The CDR3 sequence is CASSLPREPSTDTQYF. The CDR3 region has the DNA TGTGCCAGCAGTCTCCCCCGGGAACCAAGCACAGATACGCAGTATTTT.

This rearrangement joins TRBV28 to TRBJ2-5; 8 nucleotides align to TRBD2. V lost 2 bases, J lost 3 bases, and 8 bases stayed unmatched. Germline CDR1 is MDHEN and CDR2 is SYDVKM. This CDR3 region has 16 residues. The CDR3 sequence: CASSLAFLAGKETQYF. The CDR3 bases are TGTGCCAGCAGTTTAGCCTTTTTAGCGGGAAAAGAGACCCAGTACTTC.

This clonotype was seen more than once but under ten times. This chain joins TRBV27 and TRBJ2-3; the match to TRBD1 covers 8 bases. Germline loops: CDR1 MNHEY, CDR2 SMNVEV (reference sequence). This CDR3 spans 16 amino acids. V lost 7 bases to trimming and J lost 6 bases; unmatched junction nucleotides: 15. CDR3 region: CASIHRQGPWGDTQYF. In DNA form, the CDR3 reads TGTGCCAGCATCCACCGACAGGGGCCATGGGGGGATACGCAGTATTTT.

This clonotype was recorded many times. This rearrangement joins TRBV10-3 to TRBJ2-2; D is unclear. V was pared by 3 bases and J by 5 bases, with 10 bases between. Germline V gene lookup returns CDR1 ENHRY and CDR2 SYGVKD. The CDR3 sequence is 14 residues long. The CDR3 loop is CAISDITETGELFF. CDR3 nucleotides: TGTGCCATCAGTGATATCACAGAGACCGGGGAGCTGTTTTTT.

J is TRBJ2-2 and V is TRBV6-5; D is possibly TRBD2 (6 bases). This CDR3 spans 16 amino acids. CDR1 MNHEY and CDR2 SVGAGI come from the germline V gene. With 2 bases removed from V and 3 bases from J, the gap between germline ends came to 13 bases. CDR3 in DNA: TGTGCCAGCAGTTACGTCGGGAGAGGGGACACCGGGGAGCTGTTTTTT. This sequence encodes CASSYVGRGDTGELFF.

To note about this clonotype: At one end the junction does not follow the germline gene, possibly because of a read error. The J gene is TRBJ1-4, the V gene TRBV15; D perhaps matches TRBD1 (6 bases). There are 15 residues in the CDR3. Germline loops: CDR1 LNHNV, CDR2 YYDKDF (reference sequence). The CDR3 DNA reads TGTGTCACCAGCAGAGGCAGGGGCCTCGGGGAAAAACTGTTTTTT. Amino acid sequence: CVTSRGRGLGEKLFF.

This clonotype has a count of ten or more. The chain employs TRBV29-1 and TRBJ2-2; D not resolved. There are 14 residues in the CDR3. The germline V and J ends were trimmed by 7 bases and 3 bases, with 15 bases remaining between them. CDR1 SQVTM and CDR2 ANQGSEA come from the germline V gene. CDR3 region: CSGATTRDTGELFF. The CDR3 DNA sequence: TGCAGCGGTGCCACCACAAGGGACACCGGGGAGCTGTTTTTT.

The chain combines TRBV11-2 with TRBJ2-3, with 8 bases matching TRBD2. The V and J ends lost 1 base and 5 bases, in that order; junction bases with no gene match: 14. The CDR3 length is 18 residues. Germline CDR1 is SGHAT and CDR2 is FQNNGV. CDR3 region: CASSLVRAGGGLGDTQYF. The CDR3 bases are TGTGCCAGCAGCTTAGTCCGTGCCGGGGGGGGACTAGGAGATACGCAGTATTTT.

This clonotype was observed at least ten times. The V call is TRBV7-9, the J call TRBJ2-7; 9 bases line up with TRBD1. The CDR3 totals 13 residues. Germline values: CDR1 SEHNR, CDR2 FQNEAQ (reference sequence). Trimming removed 8 bases from V and 6 bases from J; junction bases left unmatched: 8. The chain's CDR3 is CASRTGQGTEQYF. The CDR3 coding sequence is TGTGCCAGCCGTACCGGACAGGGGACCGAGCAGTACTTC.

The chain has TRBV5-5 and TRBJ2-1; the match to TRBD1 covers 8 bases. The V gene end was trimmed by 2 bases and the J gene end by 8 bases; junction bases not matched to a gene: 15. CDR3 size: 17 residues. Germline V gives CDR1 SGHKS, CDR2 YYEKEE (reference sequence). CDR3: CASSFASAGGSVYEQFF. In nucleotides, the CDR3 is TGTGCCAGCAGCTTTGCGTCGGCAGGGGGCTCGGTGTATGAGCAGTTCTTC.

This sequence joins TRBV11-2 and TRBJ2-3, with D unresolved. V was pared by 5 bases and J by 0 bases, with 12 bases between. Germline V lookup: CDR1 SGHAT, CDR2 FQNNGV. The CDR3 runs 15 residues. CDR3 in amino acids: CASSATSPSTDTQYF. CDR3 coding DNA: TGTGCCAGCAGCGCGACCTCACCCAGCACAGATACGCAGTATTTT.

This clonotype has at least ten counts. The germline gene is not matched at one end of the junction; a read error may be the cause. The chain has TRBV4-3 and TRBJ2-7; 8 bases map to TRBD1. The germline V gene encodes CDR1 LGHNA and CDR2 YSLEER. This CDR3 region has 13 residues. This CDR3 is CASSQDRAYEQYF. The CDR3, as DNA: TGTGCCAGCTCCCAGGACAGGGCCTACGAGCAGTACTTC.

This clonotype was seen repeatedly, ten times or more. The J gene is TRBJ2-1, the V gene TRBV5-6, with unresolved D. Germline V gene sequence: CDR1 SGHDT, CDR2 YYEEEE. V was trimmed by 3 bases and J by 0 bases, leaving 10 bases between them. CDR3 length: 15 residues. The CDR3 protein is CASSSQYSSYNEQFF. In DNA, the CDR3 is TGTGCCAGCAGCTCCCAGTATAGCTCCTACAATGAGCAGTTCTTC. The full variable domain, completed using reference TRBV5-6 and TRBJ2-1, is DAGVTQSPTHLIKTRGQQVTLRCSPKSGHDTVSWYQQALGQGPQFIFQYYEEEERQRGNFPDRFSGHQFPNYSSELNVNALLLGDSALYLCASSSQYSSYNEQFFGPGTRLTVL.

This clonotype turned up a few times. The gene calls are TRBV28 and TRBJ2-7; TRBD1 matches 7 bases. Germline V gene data show CDR1 as MDHEN and CDR2 as SYDVKM. The CDR3 covers 21 residues. V was clipped by 2 bases and J by 5 bases; unmatched bases: 27. The CDR3 region has the DNA TGTGCCAGCAGTTTAAGTACCGGTTGGGGTAGAGGGACAGAGGAACTCGACGAGCAGTACTTC. Translating it yields CASSLSTGWGRGTEELDEQYF. The full variable domain, its missing parts supplied by reference TRBV28 and TRBJ2-7, is DVKVTQSSRYLVKRTGEKVFLECVQDMDHENMFWYRQDPGLGLRLIYFSYDVKMKEKGDIPEGYSVSREKKERFSLILESASTNQTSMYLCASSLSTGWGRGTEELDEQYFGPGTRLTVT.